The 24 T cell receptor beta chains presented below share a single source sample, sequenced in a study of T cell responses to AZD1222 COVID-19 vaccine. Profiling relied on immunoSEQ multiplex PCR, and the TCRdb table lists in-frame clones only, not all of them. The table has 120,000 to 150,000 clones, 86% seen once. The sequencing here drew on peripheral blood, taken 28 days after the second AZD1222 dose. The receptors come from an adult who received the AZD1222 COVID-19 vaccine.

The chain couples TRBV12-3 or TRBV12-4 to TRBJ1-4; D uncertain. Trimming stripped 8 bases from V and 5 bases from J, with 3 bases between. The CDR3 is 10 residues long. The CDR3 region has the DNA TGTGCCAGCGGGAATGAAAAACTGTTTTTT. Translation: CASGNEKLFF.

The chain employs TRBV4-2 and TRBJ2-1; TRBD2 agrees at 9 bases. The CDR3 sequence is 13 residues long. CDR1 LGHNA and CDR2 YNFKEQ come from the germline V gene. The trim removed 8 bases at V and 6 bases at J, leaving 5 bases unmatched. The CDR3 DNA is TGTGCCAGCGCAGTAGCGGGGGCCAATGAGCAGTTCTTC. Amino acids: CASAVAGANEQFF.

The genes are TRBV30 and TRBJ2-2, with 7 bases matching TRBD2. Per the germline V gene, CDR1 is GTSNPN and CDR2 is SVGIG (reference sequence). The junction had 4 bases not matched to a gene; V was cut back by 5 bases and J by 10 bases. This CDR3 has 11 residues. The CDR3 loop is CAWFRGEELFF. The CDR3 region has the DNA TGTGCCTGGTTCCGGGGGGAGGAGCTGTTTTTT.

CDR3 nucleotides: TGTGCCAGCACCGCGGTCTACAGCCCTGAAGCTTTCTTT. This gives the protein CASTAVYSPEAFF. The chain uses TRBV2 and TRBJ1-1, with D hard to call. The CDR3 sequence is 13 residues long. V was cut by 7 bases and J by 6 bases, with 15 bases left in between. Germline values: CDR1 SNHLY, CDR2 FYNNEI.

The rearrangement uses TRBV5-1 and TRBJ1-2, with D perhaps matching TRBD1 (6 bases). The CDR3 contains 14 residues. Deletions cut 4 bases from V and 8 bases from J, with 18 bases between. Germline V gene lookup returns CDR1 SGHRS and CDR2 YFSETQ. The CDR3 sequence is CASSLGVAGEGYTF. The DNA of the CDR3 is TGCGCCAGCAGCCTAGGAGTCGCAGGGGAGGGCTACACCTTC.

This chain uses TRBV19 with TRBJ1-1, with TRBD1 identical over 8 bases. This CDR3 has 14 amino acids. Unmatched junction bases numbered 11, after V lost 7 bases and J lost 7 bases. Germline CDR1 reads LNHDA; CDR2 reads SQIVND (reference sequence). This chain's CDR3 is CASTPTGEIIEAFF. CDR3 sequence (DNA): TGTGCCAGTACTCCGACAGGGGAGATAATTGAAGCTTTCTTT.

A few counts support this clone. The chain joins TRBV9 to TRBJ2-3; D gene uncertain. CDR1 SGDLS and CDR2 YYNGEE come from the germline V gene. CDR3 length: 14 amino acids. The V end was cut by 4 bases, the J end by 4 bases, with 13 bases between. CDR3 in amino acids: CASSSRPPPDTQYF. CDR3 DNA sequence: TGTGCCAGCAGCTCCCGACCTCCTCCAGATACGCAGTATTTT.

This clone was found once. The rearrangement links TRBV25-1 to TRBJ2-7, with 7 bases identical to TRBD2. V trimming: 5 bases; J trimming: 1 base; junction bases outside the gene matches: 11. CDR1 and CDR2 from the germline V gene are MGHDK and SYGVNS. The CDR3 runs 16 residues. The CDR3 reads CASSQMGTIPSYEQYF. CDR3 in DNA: TGTGCCAGCAGTCAAATGGGGACTATACCTTCCTACGAGCAGTACTTC.

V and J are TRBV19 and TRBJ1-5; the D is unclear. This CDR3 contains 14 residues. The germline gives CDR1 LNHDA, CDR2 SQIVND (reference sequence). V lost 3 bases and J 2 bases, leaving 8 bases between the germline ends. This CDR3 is CASSMREGNQPQHF. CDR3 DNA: TGTGCCAGTAGTATGAGGGAAGGCAATCAGCCCCAGCATTTT. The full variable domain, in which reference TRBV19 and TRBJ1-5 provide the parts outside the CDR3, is DGGITQSPKYLFRKEGQNVTLSCEQNLNHDAMYWYRQDPGQGLRLIYYSQIVNDFQKGDIAEGYSVSREKKESFPLTVTSAQKNPTAFYLCASSMREGNQPQHFGDGTRLSIL.

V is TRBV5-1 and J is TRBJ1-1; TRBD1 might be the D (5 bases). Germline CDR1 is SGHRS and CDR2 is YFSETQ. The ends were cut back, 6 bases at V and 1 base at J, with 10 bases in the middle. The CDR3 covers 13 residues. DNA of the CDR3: TGCGCCAGCACACAAGGGGCGAACACTGAAGCTTTCTTT. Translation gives CASTQGANTEAFF.

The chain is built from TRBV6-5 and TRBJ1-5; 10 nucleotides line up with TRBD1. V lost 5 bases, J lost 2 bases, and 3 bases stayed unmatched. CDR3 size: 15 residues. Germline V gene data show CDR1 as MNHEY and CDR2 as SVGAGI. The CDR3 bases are TGTGCCAGCAGTAGACAGGGGGCGGGCAATCAGCCCCAGCATTTT. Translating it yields CASSRQGAGNQPQHF.

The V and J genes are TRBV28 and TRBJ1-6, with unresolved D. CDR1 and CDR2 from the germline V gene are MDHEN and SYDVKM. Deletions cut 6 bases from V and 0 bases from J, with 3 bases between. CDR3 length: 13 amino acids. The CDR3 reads CASRYSYNSPLHF. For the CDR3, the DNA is TGTGCCAGCAGGTACTCCTATAATTCACCCCTCCACTTT.

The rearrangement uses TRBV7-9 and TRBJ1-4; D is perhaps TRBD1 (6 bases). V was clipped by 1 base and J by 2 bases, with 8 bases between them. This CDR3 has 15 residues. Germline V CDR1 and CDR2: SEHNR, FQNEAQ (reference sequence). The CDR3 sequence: CASSLGDRTNEKLFF. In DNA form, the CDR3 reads TGTGCCAGCAGCTTAGGCGACAGGACTAATGAAAAACTGTTTTTT. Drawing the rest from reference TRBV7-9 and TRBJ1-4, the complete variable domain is DTGVSQNPRHKITKRGQNVTFRCDPISEHNRLYWYRQTLGQGPEFLTYFQNEAQLEKSRLLSDRFSAERPKGSFSTLEIQRTEQGDSAMYLCASSLGDRTNEKLFFGSGTQLSVL.

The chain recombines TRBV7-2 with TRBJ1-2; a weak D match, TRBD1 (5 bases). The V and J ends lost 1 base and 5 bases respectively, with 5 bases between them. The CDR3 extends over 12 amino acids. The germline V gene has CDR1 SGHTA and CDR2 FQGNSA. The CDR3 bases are TGTGCCAGCAGCTTAGGGGGGTATGGCTACACCTTC. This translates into CASSLGGYGYTF.

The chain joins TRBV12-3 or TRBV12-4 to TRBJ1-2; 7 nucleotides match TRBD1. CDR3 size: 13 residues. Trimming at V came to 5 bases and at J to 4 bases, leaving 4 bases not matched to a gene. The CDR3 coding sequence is TGTGCCAGCAGTCCACAGGGGTCCTATGGCTACACCTTC. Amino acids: CASSPQGSYGYTF.

CDR3 loop: CASSLSSPGQVGETQYF. CDR3 DNA: TGTGCCAGCAGTTTGAGTTCCCCCGGACAGGTGGGAGAGACCCAGTACTTC. The gene calls are TRBV27 and TRBJ2-5, with 7 bases identical to TRBD1. Germline V gene lookup returns CDR1 MNHEY and CDR2 SMNVEV (reference sequence). V was pared by 3 bases and J by 4 bases, with 14 bases of the junction left unmatched. The CDR3 is 17 residues long.

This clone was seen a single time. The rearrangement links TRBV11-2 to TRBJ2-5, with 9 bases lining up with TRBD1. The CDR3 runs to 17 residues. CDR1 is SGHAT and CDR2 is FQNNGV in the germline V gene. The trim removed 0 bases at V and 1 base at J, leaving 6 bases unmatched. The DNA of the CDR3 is TGTGCCAGCAGCTTAGAAAGGACAGGGGTGGGCCAAGAGACCCAGTACTTC. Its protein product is CASSLERTGVGQETQYF.

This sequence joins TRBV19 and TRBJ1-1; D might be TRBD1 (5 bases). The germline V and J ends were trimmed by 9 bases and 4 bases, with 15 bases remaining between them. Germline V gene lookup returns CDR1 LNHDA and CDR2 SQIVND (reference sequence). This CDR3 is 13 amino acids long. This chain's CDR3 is CASVWDLGTEAFF. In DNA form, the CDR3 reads TGTGCCAGCGTATGGGACCTTGGCACTGAAGCTTTCTTT. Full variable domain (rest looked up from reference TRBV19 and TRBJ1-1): DGGITQSPKYLFRKEGQNVTLSCEQNLNHDAMYWYRQDPGQGLRLIYYSQIVNDFQKGDIAEGYSVSREKKESFPLTVTSAQKNPTAFYLCASVWDLGTEAFFGQGTRLTVV.

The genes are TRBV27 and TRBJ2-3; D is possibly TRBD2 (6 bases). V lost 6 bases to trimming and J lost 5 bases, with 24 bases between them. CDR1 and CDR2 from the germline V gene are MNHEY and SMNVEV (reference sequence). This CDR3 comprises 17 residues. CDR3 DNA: TGTGCCAGCAGCTTAGGAGCTACGGGAGAACAGTTAGATACGCAGTATTTT. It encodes CASSLGATGEQLDTQYF.

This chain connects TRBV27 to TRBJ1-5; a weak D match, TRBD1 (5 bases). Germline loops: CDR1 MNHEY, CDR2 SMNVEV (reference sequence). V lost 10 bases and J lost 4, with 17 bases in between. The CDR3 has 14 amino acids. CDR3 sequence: CATRGGGWNQPQHF. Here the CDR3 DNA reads TGTGCCACCCGCGGGGGGGGATGGAATCAGCCCCAGCATTTT.

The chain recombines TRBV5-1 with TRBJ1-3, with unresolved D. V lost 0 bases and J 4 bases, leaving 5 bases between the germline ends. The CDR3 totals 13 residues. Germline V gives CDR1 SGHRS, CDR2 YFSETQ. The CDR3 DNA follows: TGCGCCAGCAGCTTGGAGCAGGGAAACACCATATATTTT. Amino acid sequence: CASSLEQGNTIYF. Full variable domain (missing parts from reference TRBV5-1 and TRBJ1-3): KAGVTQTPRYLIKTRGQQVTLSCSPISGHRSVSWYQQTPGQGLQFLFEYFSETQRNKGNFPGRFSGRQFSNSRSEMNVSTLELGDSALYLCASSLEQGNTIYFGEGSWLTVV.

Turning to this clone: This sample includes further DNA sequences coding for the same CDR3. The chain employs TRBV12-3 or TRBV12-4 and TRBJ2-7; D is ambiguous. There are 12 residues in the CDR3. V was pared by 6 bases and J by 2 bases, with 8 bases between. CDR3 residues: CASSSGPYEQYF. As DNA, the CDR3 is TGTGCCAGCAGCTCTGGGCCCTACGAGCAGTACTTC.

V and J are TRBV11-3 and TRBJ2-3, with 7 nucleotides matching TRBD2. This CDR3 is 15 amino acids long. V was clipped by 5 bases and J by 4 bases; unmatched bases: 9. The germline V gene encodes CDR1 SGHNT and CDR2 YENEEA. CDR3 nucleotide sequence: TGTGCCAGCAGCCCCCAGCGGGACTCCCCAGATACGCAGTATTTT. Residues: CASSPQRDSPDTQYF.

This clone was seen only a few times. The CDR3 here is CASSLEVGRTYEQYF. The DNA for the CDR3 is TGTGCCAGCAGCTTAGAGGTAGGACGAACCTACGAGCAGTACTTC. The chain couples TRBV11-2 to TRBJ2-7; D gene ambiguous. Germline V CDR1 and CDR2: SGHAT, FQNNGV. V lost 0 bases to trimming and J lost 2 bases, with 11 bases between them. This CDR3 has 15 residues.